The rows below give T cell receptor beta chains drawn from one sample of a study of T cell changes during pregnancy in multiple sclerosis. Measured with immunoSEQ multiplex PCR; TCRdb has only the in-frame clones, and not every one. The table lists some 40,000 clones, approximately 90% of them singletons. The input for sequencing was CD4+ T cells from peripheral blood mononuclear cells, taken in the third trimester of pregnancy. These TCRs come from a female donor in good health, enrolled as a control in a pregnancy study. The conserved cysteine and the conserved F or W are not part of the CDR3 here. Each record gives: D gene, V gene, J gene, CDR3 protein. A D gene is named only where the DNA matches it firmly.

d_gene: TRBD2
v_gene: TRBV11-2
j_gene: TRBJ2-2
CDR3aa: ASSSGLASTGELF

d_gene: .
v_gene: TRBV18
j_gene: TRBJ1-2
CDR3aa: ASSPSRDTNYGYT

d_gene: TRBD2
v_gene: TRBV7-2
j_gene: TRBJ2-2
CDR3aa: ASSPRTSSGPGELF

d_gene: .
v_gene: TRBV6-5
j_gene: TRBJ1-1
CDR3aa: ASSSYPQGRTEAF

d_gene: .
v_gene: TRBV5-1
j_gene: TRBJ1-1
CDR3aa: ASSWEDRGEAF

d_gene: .
v_gene: TRBV7-2
j_gene: TRBJ1-1
CDR3aa: ASSLIGGNTEAF

d_gene: .
v_gene: TRBV5-1
j_gene: TRBJ1-1
CDR3aa: ASALAGRDTEAF

d_gene: .
v_gene: TRBV18
j_gene: TRBJ1-1
CDR3aa: ASSLGLENTEAF

d_gene: TRBD2
v_gene: TRBV29-1
j_gene: TRBJ2-5
CDR3aa: SVEPRLAGADQETQY

d_gene: .
v_gene: TRBV6-6
j_gene: TRBJ1-4
CDR3aa: ASSTPPGVGEKLF

d_gene: .
v_gene: TRBV7-8
j_gene: TRBJ2-2
CDR3aa: ASTQTNGGELF

d_gene: TRBD2
v_gene: TRBV10-3
j_gene: TRBJ2-1
CDR3aa: AASSGTSAFNEQF

d_gene: TRBD2
v_gene: TRBV30
j_gene: TRBJ2-7
CDR3aa: AWSVAVAGWSYEQY

d_gene: TRBD1
v_gene: TRBV29-1
j_gene: TRBJ1-5
CDR3aa: SVAGTGNGQPQH

d_gene: TRBD2
v_gene: TRBV27
j_gene: TRBJ2-1
CDR3aa: ASSSSGVGRREQF